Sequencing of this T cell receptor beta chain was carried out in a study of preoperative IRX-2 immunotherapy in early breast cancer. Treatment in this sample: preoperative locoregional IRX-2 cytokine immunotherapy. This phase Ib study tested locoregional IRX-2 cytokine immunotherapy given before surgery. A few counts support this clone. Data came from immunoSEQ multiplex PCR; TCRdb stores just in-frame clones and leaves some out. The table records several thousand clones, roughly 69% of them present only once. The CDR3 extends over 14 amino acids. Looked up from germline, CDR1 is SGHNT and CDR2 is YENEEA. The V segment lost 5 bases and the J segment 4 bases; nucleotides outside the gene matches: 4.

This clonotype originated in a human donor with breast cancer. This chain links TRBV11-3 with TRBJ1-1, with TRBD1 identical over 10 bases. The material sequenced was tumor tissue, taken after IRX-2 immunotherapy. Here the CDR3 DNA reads TGTGCCAGCAGCGAACGGGACAGGGGCACTGAAGCTTTCTTT. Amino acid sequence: CASSERDRGTEAFF. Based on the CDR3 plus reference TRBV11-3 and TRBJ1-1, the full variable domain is EAGVVQSPRYKIIEKKQPVAFWCNPISGHNTLYWYLQNLGQGPELLIRYENEEAVDDSQLPKDRFSAERLKGVDSTLKIQPAELGDSAVYLCASSERDRGTEAFFGQGTRLTVV.